Reported below is one T cell receptor (beta chain). Its recognized antigen is unknown. No much larger clonotype is one base removed from it; base qualities were not supplied. The cohort consisted of 600 to 700 healthy bone marrow donors. Cohort members were all nominally healthy when sampled, although unrecorded immune exposures were likely present. The donor was CMV seronegative and belonged to the group of 352 seronegative cohort members. Every donor gave a peripheral blood sample, and the peripheral blood mononuclear cells from that sample were used for TCR beta sequencing. Genomic DNA extraction from the blood cell samples was performed with the Qiagen DNeasy Blood Extraction Kit. Between the V and J ends, shortened by 2 bases and 3 bases respectively, the junction contains 10 bases. Per the germline V gene (reference sequence), SEHNR is the CDR1 and FQNEAQ is the CDR2. The CDR3 starts with the cysteine, ends with the phenylalanine, and has 14 residues. The sequence is cut down to CDR3 DNA, 42 bases in frame from base 1.

This entry comes from a study of cytomegalovirus exposure and HLA in healthy donors (dated by TCRdb to the late 2010s). Regarding the research as a whole: According to an earlier analysis of 587 of the donors, about 179 million T cells yielded 120 million or so unique TCR beta sequences and 276 Gb of sequence data. Donor age, sex, ethnicity and CMV serostatus were collected together with the repertoire data. Roughly five DR-DQ haplotypes were handled as single units for association and clustering because linkage in the cohort was strong. The study combined high-throughput TCR immunosequencing, statistical association of individual TCRs with disease status, and machine learning to predict cytomegalovirus infection status. Every repertoire in the discovery cohort had been generated on one and the same sequencing platform. The study used immunosequencing to profile the T cell repertoires of more than 650 subjects and linked those repertoires to cytomegalovirus serostatus. A later genetic analysis used genome-wide SNP genotypes for about 65% of the 666 donors, treating that subset as a discovery cohort. To decide whether each TCR beta V gene segment behaved as functional or pseudogenic, an earlier analysis of approximately 600 of the donors relied on high-throughput TCR beta sequencing. An early release covering 550 to 650 HLA-typed donors comprised approximately 300 gigabases of sequencing data and tens of millions of unique TCR sequences. Among roughly 400 genotyped donors of the cohort, an average of 235,054 unique TCR beta nucleotide sequences were sequenced per donor, roughly 20% of them non-productive. Along with the approximately 620-subject first cohort, a separate validation cohort of over a hundred different subjects was used. Rather than using new phenotypic data, the later analysis identified candidate immune exposures from TCR beta sequences and from how often those sequences occurred across donors. Of the approximately 400 genotyped donors, about 80% fell in the genetic ancestry cluster associated with self-reported Caucasian donors. In a later analysis, previously published TCR beta repertoires from 666 donors were re-analyzed and high-resolution HLA genotyping was added so that TCR occurrence patterns could be studied. HLA typing included class I and class II loci at four-digit resolution. The aim of the study was to test whether cataloging public T cell receptors could identify signatures of past pathogen exposure. The number of donors typed differed by locus, with about 629-630 for A, B, C, DRB1 and DQB1, 522 for DQA1, 600 to 610 for DPA1, and roughly 450 for DPB1. Overall study outcomes, separate from this receptor: In an earlier analysis of approximately 600 of the donors, most TCR beta V segments were observed in productive rearrangements about 90% or about 30% of the time, broadly matching IMGT annotations. The earlier analysis of 450 to 700 of the donors excluded 15 to 20 rarely observed V segments, including chromosome 9 orphons, because counts were too low. Some IMGT-functional V segments, including TRBV6-2 and TRBV6-3, could not be told apart with the 87-base-pair reads, so those segments were excluded. A later genetic analysis reported fewer N-insertions in productive TCRs among donors in an Asian-associated ancestry cluster than the roughly 720-donor mean. A later analysis reported that several top co-occurrence clusters appeared linked to parvovirus B19, influenza, CMV and Epstein-Barr virus. In a later genetic analysis, a missense DCLRE1C variant was associated with V-gene and J-gene trimming of TCR beta chains, and the association was replicated in an independent cohort. Correlated functional status among segregating V segments might reflect linkage disequilibrium, but an unknown experimental factor could not be ruled out. In a later analysis, HLA-associated TCR beta chains showed more clonal expansion and lower generation probabilities than non-associated chains that were equally common. The presence/absence analyses assumed that sequencing depth was roughly uniform across donors, and that assumption may not be true. In vitro tests confirmed that a few of the cytomegalovirus-associated TCR beta chains recognize cytomegalovirus antigens. The sequencing pipeline was judged likely to have produced a cluster of highly shared sequence variants as a technical artifact. Most TCR sequences were seen in very few donors, while some public TCRs were found in many individuals. A further reported finding was that TCR beta sequences accurately predicted the HLA-A and HLA-B alleles for most subjects in the first cohort. For the cohort, immune exposure information was limited to CMV serostatus. A total of 150 to 200 TCR beta chains were listed by the study as associated with cytomegalovirus. The authors suggested that the approach could potentially be generalized to other disease states and immunological phenotypes. This cohort had only TCR beta chains sequenced, and the lack of alpha or paired-chain data limited which features could be detected. In a later analysis, most CMV-associated TCR beta chains were found to appear HLA-restricted, with HLA associations seemingly driven largely by CMV exposure. The classifier was reported to diagnose cytomegalovirus status with high specificity and sensitivity in both the original cohort and the validation cohort. At a false discovery rate of 0.05, a later analysis linked 15,000 to 20,000 TCR beta sequences to specific HLA alleles. Assigning TCR associations to individual alleles was difficult when HLA alleles, especially DR and DQ, strongly co-occurred. A later analysis found that TCR association rates varied across HLA loci, with DRB1 alleles showing the most associated TCRs and HLA-C alleles the fewest. Because some donors lacked HLA typing at each locus, the association tests relied only on the typed subset.

Receptor amplification or capture employed the immunoSEQ multiplex PCR assay. A mixture of 60 forward primers for TCR Vbeta segments and 13 reverse primers for TCR Jbeta segments was used in the multiplex PCR. A multiplex PCR assay on genomic DNA amplified the CDR3 region of rearranged TCR beta genes. The Illumina HiSeq System was used to sequence the amplified TCR beta libraries as 87-base-pair reads. The authors' analysis ran thus. In a later analysis, some 80 million unique TCR beta chains were counted across the 650 to 750 repertoires, and roughly 10 million of these chains were shared by at least two donors. Raw reads were error-corrected and collapsed into unique sequences with a nearest-neighbor algorithm that merged closely related sequences to remove PCR and sequencing errors. V, D and J gene segments were assigned by aligning CDR3 sequences to IMGT reference sequences. For a sequence to be retained, a match of at least six nucleotides to both a V gene segment and a J gene segment was required. A rearrangement was called productive if the CDR3 had no stop codons and remained in frame with V and J, and every other rearrangement was called non-productive. Following IMGT convention, CDR3 was defined as the stretch from the second conserved V-encoded cysteine up to the conserved J-encoded phenylalanine. The earlier analysis of 587 of the donors excluded any sequence lacking an unambiguous match to a single V gene segment. In an earlier analysis of approximately 610 of the donors, V segments were called functional above 56.7% productive rearrangements and were called segregating when the between-donor standard deviation exceeded 5%. To diagnose cytomegalovirus status from the catalog of TCR beta chain sequences, a statistical classification framework was built. In a later analysis, V and J genes were assigned by comparing TCR nucleotide sequences against IMGT/GENE-DB human TR gene sequences. A later analysis assigned CDR3 sequences and most-parsimonious VDJ recombination scenarios with the TCRdist pipeline. In a later analysis, every TCR beta chain was defined by the combination of its CDR3 amino acid sequence and its V-gene family, and reads without a unique V-gene family were dropped. A later analysis removed several hundred highly shared, low-generation-probability nucleotide sequences to deal with suspected cross-contamination and a sequencing artifact. A later analysis calculated a clonal expansion index for each public chain from normalized within-repertoire ranks of inferred template counts. In a later analysis, generation probabilities were computed with a VDJ recombination model fitted to out-of-frame rearrangements, and the resulting probabilities were checked against IGoR. A later analysis scored TCR-TCR, TCR-HLA and TCR-CMV co-occurrence with hypergeometric tests, applying a repertoire-size bias correction to TCR pairs. False discovery rates were estimated in a later analysis by permuting HLA or CMV assignments 20 times. A later analysis grouped co-occurring TCRs with DBSCAN, adding TCRdist sequence similarity when clustering within HLA-allele-positive subsets. Repertoires with fewer than 30,000 or more than 120,000 public chains, plus five repertoires with anomalous nucleotide sharing, were excluded from co-occurrence clustering. TCRdb stores this immuneACCESS table with in-frame sequences only. Part of the clones is absent; in the studies checked, under half of the shortfall reflects unresolved V genes, and no reason is known for the rest. D and trimming come from the DNA, and the V and J calls and clone size come from that table. This sample has more than 85,000 clones in its table, and 60% to 85% of those were observed once. 1.3% of the sample is held by the ten biggest clonotypes.

This TCR was sampled from a woman in her thirties in good health and CMV-seronegative. Sequencing was carried out using PBMCs. The chain was built from TRBV7-9 and TRBJ1-1; TRBD1 might be the D gene, on 6 matching bases. The CDR3 protein sequence reads: CASSLQGTDTEAFF. In nucleotides, the sequence is TGTGCCAGCAGCTTACAGGGGACGGACACTGAAGCTTTCTTT. The full variable domain, completed from the reference TRBV7-9 and TRBJ1-1 proteins outside the CDR3, reads DTGVSQNPRHKITKRGQNVTFRCDPISEHNRLYWYRQTLGQGPEFLTYFQNEAQLEKSRLLSDRFSAERPKGSFSTLEIQRTEQGDSAMYLCASSLQGTDTEAFFGQGTRLTVV.